The 20 T cell receptor beta chains listed next were all sequenced from one sample in a study of beta chain features in type 1 diabetes. Expressed TCRB transcripts were sequenced because the entire RNA isolate underwent reverse transcription. TCRdb keeps only in-frame clones here, not all; method: immunoSEQ multiplex PCR. This repertoire shows 390,000 or so clones, roughly 14% found once; its top ten account for about 0.034%. The sequenced sample was naive CD4+ T cells from blood. These receptors were collected from a man younger than 45 in good health.

This clone was seen a handful of times. The chain joins TRBV6-5 to TRBJ2-1, with TRBD1 as a possible D gene (5 bases). Germline CDR1 is MNHEY and CDR2 is SVGAGI. There are 16 residues in the CDR3. V lost 3 bases and J 4 bases, leaving 16 bases between the germline ends. The CDR3 DNA follows: TGTGCCAGCAGTTATGGCCCAGGGCATAATTACAATGAGCAGTTCTTC. It encodes CASSYGPGHNYNEQFF.

This chain joins TRBV7-2 and TRBJ1-3; TRBD1 agrees at 9 bases. This CDR3 spans 14 amino acids. Trimming removed 5 bases from V and 2 bases from J; junction bases left unmatched: 1. The V gene's germline CDR1 is SGHTA and CDR2 FQGNSA. This chain's CDR3 is CASSRTGAGNTIYF. The CDR3 region has the DNA TGTGCCAGCAGCCGGACAGGGGCTGGAAACACCATATATTTT.

The CDR3 nucleotides read TGTGCCAGCAGTTTCCAAGGCGCTAGCGGGAGTAATGAGCAGTTCTTC. Translating gives CASSFQGASGSNEQFF. This chain uses TRBV28 with TRBJ2-1; 10 bases align to TRBD2. The CDR3 is 16 amino acids. Trimming cost V 3 bases and J 7 bases; bases outside gene matches: 9. From germline, CDR1 is MDHEN and CDR2 SYDVKM.

This clone was seen a few times. V and J are TRBV13 and TRBJ1-1; D gene uncertain. The CDR3 runs 13 residues. Germline CDR1 and CDR2: PRHDT and FYEKMQ (reference sequence). Trimming cost V 6 bases and J 6 bases, with 14 bases left between them. The CDR3 nucleotides are TGTGCCAGCAGTTCTTACAGATCCCCTGAAGCTTTCTTT. Amino acids: CASSSYRSPEAFF.

The table lists this clone with a few counts. The chain has TRBV14 and TRBJ2-1; no reliable D call. V dropped 1 base and J dropped 1 base, with 14 bases sitting between them. This CDR3 has 17 residues. The germline gives CDR1 SGHDN, CDR2 FVKESK. CDR3 coding DNA: TGTGCCAGCAGCCAAGGGCCTCCACTTGTGTCCTACAATGAGCAGTTCTTC. As protein: CASSQGPPLVSYNEQFF.

J is TRBJ2-7 and V is TRBV5-6, with D perhaps matching TRBD2 (6 bases). Trimming took 3 bases from V and 4 from J, leaving 8 bases between them. CDR1 is SGHDT and CDR2 is YYEEEE in the germline V gene. The CDR3 runs to 12 residues. The CDR3 DNA reads TGTGCCAGCAGCTACCGGGAGTACGAGCAGTACGTC. Its protein product is CASSYREYEQYV.

There are a few counts of this clone. The CDR3 DNA reads as TGTGCCAGCAGCTTGGGATATAAAGGAGCCAAAAACATTCAGTACTTC. It translates to CASSLGYKGAKNIQYF. The chain combines TRBV7-8 with TRBJ2-4; no clear D. The CDR3 extends over 16 amino acids. Between the trimmed V and J ends, which lost 3 bases and 0 bases, there was a span of 12 bases. The germline CDR1 and CDR2 sequences are SGHVS and FQNEAQ.

This clone was counted a few times. The V gene is TRBV12-5, the J gene TRBJ1-5; D possibly corresponds to TRBD1 (5 bases). The V end was cut by 1 base, the J end by 2 bases, with 9 bases between. CDR1 and CDR2 from the germline V gene are LGHNT and FRNRAP. The CDR3 sequence is 15 residues long. The CDR3: CASGLDGGGNQPQHF. CDR3 DNA sequence: TGTGCTAGTGGTTTGGACGGGGGAGGCAATCAGCCCCAGCATTTT.

This clone was seen more than once but under ten times. The rearrangement joins TRBV5-6 to TRBJ2-5; D is ambiguous. In germline, CDR1 is SGHDT, CDR2 YYEEEE. V shed 0 bases and J shed 4 bases, with 4 bases lying between them. The CDR3 covers 12 residues. CDR3 sequence (DNA): TGTGCCAGCAGCTTGGCCGTAGAGACCCAGTACTTC. This translates into CASSLAVETQYF.

This clone was recorded a few times. This chain uses TRBV9 with TRBJ2-2, with D unresolved. The V and J ends lost 0 bases and 7 bases respectively, with 13 bases between them. The CDR3 consists of 15 residues. Germline assignment: CDR1 SGDLS and CDR2 YYNGEE. The CDR3 here is CASSVDLWLSGELFF. As DNA, the CDR3 is TGTGCCAGCAGCGTAGATTTATGGTTAAGCGGGGAGCTGTTTTTT.

This sequence joins TRBV11-3 and TRBJ2-4, with no clear D. Germline CDR1 is SGHNT and CDR2 is YENEEA. Trimming shortened V by 1 base and J by 6 bases, and 7 bases separated the two germline ends. The CDR3 has 13 residues. The CDR3, as DNA: TGTGCCAGCAGCTTAGTTTTTGGAAACATTCAGTACTTC. It codes for CASSLVFGNIQYF.

This clone was found a few times. V and J are TRBV18 and TRBJ2-7; D gene ambiguous. CDR3 length equals 13 residues. V gave up 3 bases and J gave up 6 bases, with 12 bases separating them. The germline V gene encodes CDR1 KGHSH and CDR2 LQKENI. CDR3 coding DNA: TGTGCCAGCTCACCTTTTAAGGGCCTCGAGCAGTACTTC. Translated, it gives CASSPFKGLEQYF.

This chain connects TRBV18 to TRBJ1-1; no reliable D call. The germline gives CDR1 KGHSH, CDR2 LQKENI. CDR3 size: 17 residues. Trimming removed 3 bases from V and 5 bases from J, with 22 bases in between. CDR3 sequence: CASSPTITPPSSTEAFF. In DNA form, the CDR3 reads TGTGCCAGCTCACCCACCATCACACCGCCGTCGTCGACTGAAGCTTTCTTT. Looking up the rest from reference TRBV18 and TRBJ1-1 gives the full variable domain: NAGVMQNPRHLVRRRGQEARLRCSPMKGHSHVYWYRQLPEEGLKFMVYLQKENIIDESGMPKERFSAEFPKEGPSILRIQQVVRGDSAAYFCASSPTITPPSSTEAFFGQGTRLTVV.

In its sample, this clone was seen a few times. The chain carries TRBV7-2 and TRBJ1-2; no clear D gene. The germline V gene encodes CDR1 SGHTA and CDR2 FQGNSA. V lost 1 base, J lost 2 bases, and 5 bases lay in between. The CDR3 extends over 13 amino acids. The CDR3 loop reads CASSLGPNYGYTF. DNA for the CDR3: TGTGCCAGCAGCTTAGGACCGAACTATGGCTACACCTTC.

This sequence joins TRBV13 and TRBJ2-7; TRBD2 is a possible D gene (6 bases). Trimming took 5 bases from V and 4 from J, leaving 15 bases between them. Germline loops: CDR1 PRHDT, CDR2 FYEKMQ (reference sequence). This CDR3 contains 14 residues. In DNA form, the CDR3 reads TGTGCCAGCAGCCCAAGACTAGTCCCGTACGAGCAGTACTTC. Amino acid sequence: CASSPRLVPYEQYF.

This clone was counted a few times. The rearrangement joins TRBV7-9 to TRBJ1-1, with 12 bases aligning to TRBD1. Germline CDR1 SEHNR, CDR2 FQNEAQ (reference sequence). Unmatched junction bases numbered 6, after V lost 5 bases and J lost 11 bases. CDR3 size: 13 residues. The CDR3 DNA is TGTGCCAGCAGCCGAGGGACAGGGGGCTTGGCTTTCTTT. Encoded protein: CASSRGTGGLAFF.

In this sample, this clone turned up a few times. The DNA for the CDR3 is TGTGCCACCAGCAGAGATGAGCTTAAAGGGTCCTACGAGCAGTACTTC. Its protein product is CATSRDELKGSYEQYF. The J gene is TRBJ2-7, the V gene TRBV15; D unresolved. Per the germline V gene, CDR1 is LNHNV and CDR2 is YYDKDF (reference sequence). Trimming shortened V by 0 bases and J by 1 base, and 13 bases separated the two germline ends. The CDR3 is made up of 16 amino acids.

Remarks on this clone: An end of the junction does not agree with germline; a read error may underlie this. The rearrangement joins TRBV7-7 to TRBJ2-1; 10 bases line up with TRBD1. This CDR3 spans 15 amino acids. Germline CDR1 and CDR2: SSHAT and FNYEAQ (reference sequence). The CDR3 DNA is TGTGCTAGCAGCCTCGGGACAGGGGACCACAATGAGCAGTTCTTC. Its protein is CASSLGTGDHNEQFF.

This clone showed up just a few times. This rearrangement joins TRBV5-4 to TRBJ2-5; D is perhaps TRBD1 or TRBD2 (5 bases each). V dropped 0 bases and J dropped 1 base, with 7 bases sitting between them. The CDR3 sequence is 14 residues long. Germline loops: CDR1 SGHNT, CDR2 YYREEE (reference sequence). CDR3 DNA: TGTGCCAGCAGCTTGGACGGGGCCCAAGAGACCCAGTACTTC. This codes for CASSLDGAQETQYF.

This clone has a handful of counts. The rearrangement uses TRBV5-1 and TRBJ2-3; D remains ambiguous. The CDR3 has 14 residues. CDR1 and CDR2 (germline): SGHRS, YFSETQ. V dropped 6 bases and J dropped 6 bases, with 17 bases sitting between them. The CDR3 DNA is TGCGCCAGCACCCCGGGCAGGATACGGGATACGCAGTATTTT. As protein: CASTPGRIRDTQYF.